A single sample is the source of the 30 T cell receptor beta chains below, sequenced in a study of blood T cell repertoires in COVID-19. Sequencing was performed with immunoSEQ multiplex PCR; in TCRdb, only in-frame clones are kept and a portion is missing. There are roughly 100,000 clones in the sample; less than 90% occur only once, and roughly 20% lies in the top ten. Sequenced: peripheral blood. These receptors were obtained from a woman aged 80 or over with acute or convalescent COVID-19.

The chain is built from TRBV5-6 and TRBJ1-6; the D is unclear. This CDR3 is 11 amino acids long. Deletions cut 4 bases from V and 10 bases from J, with 6 bases between. Per the germline V gene, CDR1 is SGHDT and CDR2 is YYEEEE. The CDR3 spells CASSAKSPLHF. Written as DNA, the CDR3 is TGTGCCAGCAGCGCTAAATCACCCCTCCACTTT.

V gene TRBV12-5 combines with J gene TRBJ2-3, with 9 bases that match TRBD1. The CDR3 has 13 residues. CDR1 is LGHNT, CDR2 FRNRAP, per germline. The trim removed 4 bases at V and 5 bases at J, leaving 1 base unmatched. The chain's CDR3 is CASGSDRGDTQYF. CDR3 nucleotide sequence: TGTGCTAGTGGTTCGGACAGGGGAGATACGCAGTATTTT.

The genes are TRBV3-1 (or the pseudogene TRBV3-2) and TRBJ1-1, with D maybe TRBD1 (5 bases). The V gene lost 1 base and the J gene lost 3 bases, with 9 bases spanning the gap. Germline V gene data show CDR1 as LGHDT and CDR2 as YNNKEL (reference sequence). CDR3 length equals 14 residues. The CDR3 loop reads CASSQGTIHTEAFF. The CDR3 DNA reads TGTGCCAGCAGCCAAGGGACAATCCACACTGAAGCTTTCTTT.

This sequence joins TRBV6-6 and TRBJ1-2; the match to TRBD1 covers 10 bases. The CDR3 is made up of 15 amino acids. Germline CDR1 and CDR2: MNHNY and SVGAGI (reference sequence). Unmatched junction bases numbered 9, after V lost 6 bases and J lost 5 bases. The CDR3 bases are TGTGCCAGCAGATACGGGACAGGGGCGCTTTATGGCTACACCTTC. It specifies CASRYGTGALYGYTF.

The chain combines TRBV28 with TRBJ1-1; TRBD1 matches at 7 bases. V was clipped by 0 bases and J by 7 bases; unmatched bases: 5. Looked up from germline, CDR1 is MDHEN and CDR2 is SYDVKM. CDR3 length: 14 residues. The CDR3 region is CASSLWRGQGEAFF. The DNA for the CDR3 is TGTGCCAGCAGTTTATGGAGGGGGCAGGGTGAAGCTTTCTTT.

This clone was seen only a few times. This chain links TRBV18 with TRBJ2-1; D is perhaps TRBD2 (6 bases). This CDR3 comprises 13 residues. Trimming stripped 4 bases from V and 4 bases from J, with 8 bases between. Germline-derived CDR1 and CDR2 are KGHSH and LQKENI. The CDR3 coding sequence is TGTGCCAGCTCACTGGACTATTACAATGAGCAGTTCTTC. Protein product: CASSLDYYNEQFF. Full variable domain (remainder filled in from reference TRBV18 and TRBJ2-1): NAGVMQNPRHLVRRRGQEARLRCSPMKGHSHVYWYRQLPEEGLKFMVYLQKENIIDESGMPKERFSAEFPKEGPSILRIQQVVRGDSAAYFCASSLDYYNEQFFGPGTRLTVL.

J is TRBJ2-3 and V is TRBV18; TRBD2 matches 7 bases. Germline lookup yields CDR1 KGHSH and CDR2 LQKENI. The V and J ends lost 3 bases and 1 base, in that order; junction bases with no gene match: 4. This CDR3 is 15 amino acids long. In nucleotides, the CDR3 is TGTGCCAGCTCACCTGGACTAGAGCGCACAGATACGCAGTATTTT. Its protein product is CASSPGLERTDTQYF.

The V gene is TRBV14, the J gene TRBJ1-1; 7 nucleotides match TRBD1. The germline V gene encodes CDR1 SGHDN and CDR2 FVKESK. The CDR3 is 13 residues long. The trim removed 0 bases at V and 10 bases at J, leaving 5 bases unmatched. In DNA form, the CDR3 reads TGTGCCAGCAGCCAAGAATGGAGGGGGCGAGCTTTCTTT. Encoded protein: CASSQEWRGRAFF. Supplemented by reference TRBV14 and TRBJ1-1, the full variable domain reads EAGVTQFPSHSVIEKGQTVTLRCDPISGHDNLYWYRRVMGKEIKFLLHFVKESKQDESGMPNNRFLAERTGGTYSTLKVQPAELEDSGVYFCASSQEWRGRAFFGQGTRLTVV.

V gene TRBV3-1 (or the pseudogene TRBV3-2) combines with J gene TRBJ1-2; TRBD1 agrees at 9 bases. Germline V CDR1 and CDR2: LGHDT, YNNKEL (reference sequence). The CDR3 loop spans 14 amino acids. V shed 5 bases, J shed 2 bases, and the junction held 3 bases outside the gene matches. CDR3 in DNA: TGTGCCAGCAGCTTCGGGACAGGGAACTATGGCTACACCTTC. It encodes CASSFGTGNYGYTF.

The chain couples TRBV28 to TRBJ2-7; weak D call: TRBD1 (6 bases). With 6 bases removed from V and 2 bases from J, the gap between germline ends came to 14 bases. The V gene's germline CDR1 is MDHEN and CDR2 SYDVKM. This CDR3 is built from 14 residues. The CDR3 sequence: CASRRDIGTYEQYF. Here the CDR3 DNA reads TGTGCCAGCAGACGGGACATCGGCACCTACGAGCAGTACTTC. Based on the CDR3 plus reference TRBV28 and TRBJ2-7, the full variable domain is DVKVTQSSRYLVKRTGEKVFLECVQDMDHENMFWYRQDPGLGLRLIYFSYDVKMKEKGDIPEGYSVSREKKERFSLILESASTNQTSMYLCASRRDIGTYEQYFGPGTRLTVT.

This clone is a singleton in its sample. V gene TRBV19 combines with J gene TRBJ1-2, with 8 bases aligning to TRBD1. V dropped 7 bases and J dropped 5; count of bases not matched to a gene: 12. This CDR3 is 15 amino acids long. Germline V gene data show CDR1 as LNHDA and CDR2 as SQIVND (reference sequence). CDR3 region: CASTSPGQGWYGYTF. The CDR3 region has the DNA TGTGCCAGTACCTCCCCTGGACAGGGTTGGTATGGCTACACCTTC.

This chain uses TRBV7-2 with TRBJ2-1; D is possibly TRBD1 (5 bases). There are 13 residues in the CDR3. Germline V gene data show CDR1 as SGHTA and CDR2 as FQGNSA. V shed 2 bases and J shed 5 bases, with 7 bases lying between them. CDR3 protein: CASSLQQDNEQFF. The CDR3 DNA reads TGTGCCAGCAGCTTACAACAGGACAATGAGCAGTTCTTC.

This clone was detected only a few times. This rearrangement joins TRBV24-1 to TRBJ1-2, with TRBD1 matching over 9 bases. The V segment lost 7 bases and the J segment 5 bases; nucleotides outside the gene matches: 7. Germline V gene data show CDR1 as KGHDR and CDR2 as SFDVKD. The CDR3 is 14 amino acids. CDR3 coding DNA: TGTGCCACCAGCAGACAGGGGGAGCGTTATGGCTACACCTTC. It codes for CATSRQGERYGYTF.

With respect to this clone: Relative to the germline gene, one junction end is altered; a read error may explain this. This chain connects TRBV7-7 to TRBJ2-1, with 9 nucleotides matching TRBD2. This CDR3 region has 18 residues. Germline V gives CDR1 SSHAT, CDR2 FNYEAQ (reference sequence). The DNA of the CDR3 is TGTGCTAGCAGACGTACCGGGACTAGCTTCATAGTGGGCAATGAGCAGTTCTTC. Its translation: CASRRTGTSFIVGNEQFF.

This chain joins TRBV18 and TRBJ1-2, with a tentative D call TRBD1 (5 bases). This CDR3 contains 14 residues. The V and J ends lost 0 bases and 4 bases respectively, with 9 bases between them. From germline, CDR1 is KGHSH and CDR2 LQKENI. Here the CDR3 DNA reads TGTGCCAGCTCACCACCAGGGGCGTTCTATGGCTACACCTTC. Translation: CASSPPGAFYGYTF. Looking up the rest from reference TRBV18 and TRBJ1-2 gives the full variable domain: NAGVMQNPRHLVRRRGQEARLRCSPMKGHSHVYWYRQLPEEGLKFMVYLQKENIIDESGMPKERFSAEFPKEGPSILRIQQVVRGDSAAYFCASSPPGAFYGYTFGSGTRLTVV.

This chain links TRBV12-3 or TRBV12-4 with TRBJ1-2, with TRBD1 identical over 9 bases. The CDR3 covers 11 residues. The junction had 5 bases not matched to a gene; V was cut back by 7 bases and J by 11 bases. The DNA for the CDR3 is TGTGCCAGCACTTTGGGACAGGGTTACACCTTC. Encoded protein: CASTLGQGYTF.

This chain links TRBV7-3 with TRBJ2-1; D ambiguous. Germline V gene sequence: CDR1 SGHTA, CDR2 FQGTGA. The CDR3 is 14 residues long. With 6 bases removed from V and 0 bases from J, the gap between germline ends came to 9 bases. CDR3 region: CASSLASSYNEQFF. CDR3 nucleotide sequence: TGTGCCAGCAGTTTGGCTAGCTCCTACAATGAGCAGTTCTTC.

The rearrangement links TRBV6-6 to TRBJ1-5, with 8 bases matching TRBD1. Germline CDR1 MNHNY, CDR2 SVGAGI (reference sequence). This CDR3 has 16 residues. With 2 bases clipped from V and 3 bases from J, the junction kept 6 bases outside the gene matches. The CDR3 DNA sequence: TGTGCCAGCAGTTACGCCCAGGGGGCTTTCAATCAGCCCCAGCATTTT. Translation gives CASSYAQGAFNQPQHF.

The J gene is TRBJ1-6, the V gene TRBV2; possible D gene TRBD1, 5 bases. V lost 6 bases to trimming and J lost 8 bases, with 17 bases between them. Germline loops: CDR1 SNHLY, CDR2 FYNNEI. This CDR3 has 15 residues. This CDR3 is CASRSEAGGDSPLHF. The CDR3 bases are TGTGCCAGCAGGAGTGAGGCGGGGGGAGATTCACCCCTCCACTTT.

This clone was picked up a small number of times. This chain uses TRBV19 with TRBJ2-2, with 10 bases lining up with TRBD2. This CDR3 has 17 amino acids. From germline, CDR1 is LNHDA and CDR2 SQIVND (reference sequence). Trimming removed 1 base from V and 4 bases from J; junction bases left unmatched: 6. CDR3 nucleotides: TGTGCCAGTAGTATAGGAGGGCTAGCGGGGGTCACCGGGGAGCTGTTTTTT. Protein sequence: CASSIGGLAGVTGELFF.

The rearrangement joins TRBV5-8 to TRBJ1-5; maybe TRBD1 (5 bases). Germline CDR1 is SGHTS and CDR2 is YDEGEE. The CDR3 runs 15 residues. The V end lost 0 bases, the J end lost 5 bases, and 12 bases lay between the germline ends. In DNA form, the CDR3 reads TGTGCCAGCAGCTTGGTTAGTGGGGCTTATCAGCCCCAGCATTTT. Translation: CASSLVSGAYQPQHF.

V usage is TRBV6-2 or TRBV6-3 and J usage is TRBJ2-7; 9 bases align to TRBD2. The CDR3 sequence is 16 residues long. After removal of 0 bases from V and 4 bases from J, the junction contained 7 bases not matched to a gene. Germline V gives CDR1 MNHEY, CDR2 SVGEGT. CDR3 sequence: CASSYSISGGGYEQYF. The CDR3 nucleotides are TGTGCCAGCAGTTACTCGATTAGCGGGGGAGGATACGAGCAGTACTTC.

The gene calls are TRBV24-1 and TRBJ2-7; D possibly corresponds to TRBD2 (5 bases). The germline V and J ends were trimmed by 9 bases and 2 bases, with 16 bases remaining between them. The germline gives CDR1 KGHDR, CDR2 SFDVKD. This CDR3 comprises 14 residues. CDR3 DNA sequence: TGTGCCACCTCCCGGGATGGGTCCACCTACGAGCAGTACTTC. It yields the protein CATSRDGSTYEQYF.

The genes are TRBV2 and TRBJ1-1; D might be TRBD1 (5 bases). This CDR3 region has 12 residues. CDR1 is SNHLY and CDR2 is FYNNEI in the germline V gene. Trimming took off 5 bases at V and 3 bases at J, with 7 bases between the two ends. This CDR3 is CASSRGYTEAFF. The CDR3 DNA follows: TGTGCCAGCAGTCGGGGGTACACTGAAGCTTTCTTT.

This chain links TRBV4-1 with TRBJ1-2; 8 nucleotides match TRBD1. CDR1 MGHRA and CDR2 YSYEKL come from the germline V gene. The CDR3 consists of 15 residues. The V gene end was trimmed by 3 bases and the J gene end by 2 bases; junction bases not matched to a gene: 5. The chain's CDR3 is CASSHPDRVNYGYTF. CDR3 DNA sequence: TGCGCCAGCAGCCACCCGGACAGGGTCAACTATGGCTACACCTTC.

This chain connects TRBV11-2 to TRBJ2-7; the D is unclear. The CDR3 spans 16 residues. Trimming cost V 0 bases and J 5 bases, with 17 bases left between them. In germline, CDR1 is SGHAT, CDR2 FQNNGV. The CDR3 DNA sequence: TGTGCCAGCAGCTTAGAGGGCAAAAAGGCACCCCACGAGCAGTACTTC. Translation gives CASSLEGKKAPHEQYF.

The V gene is TRBV5-1, the J gene TRBJ1-3, with TRBD1 identical over 9 bases. V dropped 3 bases and J dropped 0; count of bases not matched to a gene: 4. The CDR3 has 16 residues. CDR1 is SGHRS, CDR2 YFSETQ, per germline. In DNA form, the CDR3 reads TGCGCCAGCAGCTCGGGGACAGGGAACTCTGGAAACACCATATATTTT. The encoded protein is CASSSGTGNSGNTIYF.

The CDR3 here is CASSSTPNPYNEQFF. The CDR3, as DNA: TGTGCCAGCAGCAGTACTCCAAACCCCTACAATGAGCAGTTCTTC. The chain recombines TRBV9 with TRBJ2-1; D gene uncertain. This CDR3 is 15 amino acids long. With 4 bases removed from V and 2 bases from J, the gap between germline ends came to 13 bases. Germline V lookup: CDR1 SGDLS, CDR2 YYNGEE.

The V and J genes are TRBV6-7 and TRBJ1-5; D is ambiguous. TRBV6-7 is an ORF, and what it does is uncertain. This CDR3 region has 14 residues. V shed 4 bases and J shed 0 bases, with 7 bases lying between them. The CDR3 region has the DNA TGTGCCAGCAGTTCCACAAGTAGCAATCAGCCCCAGCATTTT. It translates to CASSSTSSNQPQHF.

This clone was observed a single time. V usage is TRBV30 and J usage is TRBJ1-1; TRBD1 agrees at 7 bases. CDR1 is GTSNPN and CDR2 is SVGIG in the germline V gene (reference sequence). The junction had 6 bases not matched to a gene; V was cut back by 3 bases and J by 5 bases. The CDR3 consists of 13 residues. As DNA, the CDR3 is TGTGCCTGGAGGGACAGGTGGGAGACTGAAGCTTTCTTT. As protein: CAWRDRWETEAFF.